This entry lists 22 T cell receptor beta chains sequenced from one sample in a study of T cells in Graves' hyperthyroidism and ophthalmopathy (dated by TCRdb to between 2017 and 2020). The method behind the library was multiplex PCR. Reads for this sample came from an Illumina HiSeq 2000. TCR beta CDR3 regions were amplified from RNA transcripts. A first-round RT-PCR of the TCR CDR3 used the HTBI primer set with the Qiagen OneStep RT-PCR kit. The public reads were reanalyzed by TCRdb: fastp trimming at Q25, MiXCR alignment, in-frame beta chains only. CDR3 protein duplicates are merged, each entry listing the most common genes and DNA. The sample table records approximately 600,000 distinct CDR3 sequences; around 21% of these occur just once. The top ten hold around a third of the sample. Sequencing was done on a sample of blood. The source is a man aged 30 to 45 with Graves' ophthalmopathy.

Of note for this clonotype: This may be a read error, as it is one base from a much larger clone. The rearrangement joins TRBV7-2 to TRBJ2-7; 13 bases are shared with TRBD2. CDR1 and CDR2 from the germline V gene are SGHTA and FQGNSA. V dropped 1 base and J dropped 7; count of bases not matched to a gene: 4. The CDR3 consists of 15 residues. This CDR3 reads CASSLDGLAGVEQYF. The DNA for the CDR3 is TGTGCCAGCAGCTTAGATGGACTAGCGGGAGTTGAGCAGTACTTC.

This clonotype has only one observation. The genes are TRBV19 and TRBJ2-7; TRBD2 agrees at 11 bases. Trimming cost V 3 bases and J 5 bases; bases outside gene matches: 15. The CDR3 spans 18 residues. Germline loops: CDR1 LNHDA, CDR2 SQIVND (reference sequence). The CDR3 nucleotides read TGTGCCAGTAGTATCAGGTTTCTAGCGGGAGGCCCTGTGGACGAGCAGTACTTC. It specifies CASSIRFLAGGPVDEQYF.

The chain carries TRBV12-3 or TRBV12-4 and TRBJ2-5, with 7 nucleotides matching TRBD2. The CDR3 runs 14 residues. V trimming: 3 bases; J trimming: 3 bases; junction bases outside the gene matches: 4. CDR3 region: CASSLMGGEETQYF. In DNA, the CDR3 is TGTGCCAGCAGTTTGATGGGAGGGGAAGAGACCCAGTACTTC.

V usage is TRBV24-1 and J usage is TRBJ2-5; 7 nucleotides match TRBD1. V lost 3 bases to trimming and J lost 2 bases; unmatched junction nucleotides: 5. In germline, CDR1 is KGHDR, CDR2 SFDVKD. This CDR3 contains 15 residues. The CDR3 nucleotides read TGTGCCACCAGTGATCAGGTGGGACAGCAAGAGACCCAGTACTTC. Its translation: CATSDQVGQQETQYF.

This clonotype came up a few times. J is TRBJ2-5 and V is TRBV18, with D perhaps matching TRBD2 (5 bases). The CDR3 totals 14 residues. V was trimmed by 0 bases and J by 6 bases, leaving 11 bases between them. CDR1 and CDR2 (germline): KGHSH, LQKENI. This chain's CDR3 is CASSPPSGRQTQYF. CDR3 in DNA: TGTGCCAGCTCACCACCGTCTGGGAGACAGACCCAGTACTTC.

The chain uses TRBV19 and TRBJ1-5; D remains ambiguous. V gave up 6 bases and J gave up 4 bases, with 10 bases separating them. In germline, CDR1 is LNHDA, CDR2 SQIVND (reference sequence). This CDR3 has 13 amino acids. The CDR3 protein is CASRKATNQPQHF. The CDR3 nucleotides are TGTGCCAGTAGGAAAGCGACGAATCAGCCCCAGCATTTT.

This clonotype was counted at least ten times. The chain couples TRBV7-9 to TRBJ2-3; the match to TRBD2 covers 9 bases. J was trimmed by 2 bases and V by 4 bases; bases with no gene match: 10. CDR3 length equals 17 residues. The germline CDR1 and CDR2 sequences are SEHNR and FQNEAQ (reference sequence). CDR3 in amino acids: CASSSRRLAGTTDTQYF. DNA for the CDR3: TGTGCCAGCAGCTCCAGGAGGCTAGCGGGAACCACAGATACGCAGTATTTT.

This clonotype was recorded a few times. This sequence joins TRBV20-1 and TRBJ2-7, with TRBD2 matching over 7 bases. This CDR3 is built from 16 residues. Germline loops: CDR1 DFQATT, CDR2 SNEGSKA (reference sequence). After removal of 6 bases from V and 5 bases from J, the junction contained 19 bases not matched to a gene. The CDR3 reads CSAPILSREGAHEQYF. The CDR3 region has the DNA TGCAGTGCCCCAATCCTTTCGAGGGAGGGCGCCCACGAGCAGTACTTC.

This clonotype occurred many times. This chain uses TRBV30 with TRBJ1-3; D is unresolved. Per the germline V gene, CDR1 is GTSNPN and CDR2 is SVGIG (reference sequence). V lost 4 bases, J lost 2 bases, and 3 bases lay in between. The CDR3 length is 11 residues. The CDR3 region has the DNA TGTGCCTGGACCGCTGGAAACACCATATATTTT. Translated, it gives CAWTAGNTIYF.

This clonotype was picked up a small number of times. The chain is built from TRBV11-2 and TRBJ2-3; 7 bases line up with TRBD2. The J segment lost 2 bases and the V segment lost 7 bases, leaving 24 bases of the junction unmatched. The CDR3 has 20 amino acids. CDR1 and CDR2 (germline): SGHAT, FQNNGV. CDR3 region: CASTLGRWKDSGPNTDTQYF. The CDR3 coding sequence is TGTGCCAGCACCTTGGGGCGGTGGAAGGATAGCGGGCCAAACACAGATACGCAGTATTTT. Looking up the rest from reference TRBV11-2 and TRBJ2-3 gives the full variable domain: EAGVAQSPRYKIIEKRQSVAFWCNPISGHATLYWYQQILGQGPKLLIQFQNNGVVDDSQLPKDRFSAERLKGVDSTLKIQPAKLEDSAVYLCASTLGRWKDSGPNTDTQYFGPGTRLTVL.

J is TRBJ2-7 and V is TRBV6-5, with D tentatively TRBD2 (5 bases). The CDR3 length is 13 residues. The germline CDR1 and CDR2 sequences are MNHEY and SVGAGI. The V end was cut by 2 bases, the J end by 2 bases, with 7 bases between. The DNA of the CDR3 is TGTGCCAGCAGTTACGGGGAGCCCTACGAGCAGTACTTC. Protein: CASSYGEPYEQYF.

To note about this clonotype: A much larger clone lies a single base off, so this may be a read error. The chain uses TRBV7-9 and TRBJ2-2, with D tentatively TRBD2 (5 bases). Per the germline V gene, CDR1 is SEHNR and CDR2 is FQNEAQ (reference sequence). CDR3 size: 17 residues. The CDR3 region is CASSLELAAENTGELSF. The CDR3 region has the DNA TGTGCCAGCAGCTTAGAACTCGCGGCAGAAAACACCGGGGAGCTGTCTTTT.

Ten or more counts support this clonotype. The chain is built from TRBV12-3 or TRBV12-4 and TRBJ1-1, with TRBD1 matching over 8 bases. The CDR3 covers 13 residues. After removal of 6 bases from V and 4 bases from J, the junction contained 4 bases not matched to a gene. In nucleotides, the CDR3 is TGTGCCAGCAGGCCCGACAGGGGCACTGAAGCTTTCTTT. Protein product: CASRPDRGTEAFF.

This clonotype was counted a few times. The rearrangement uses TRBV10-3 and TRBJ2-7; 7 positions match TRBD1. The germline CDR1 and CDR2 sequences are ENHRY and SYGVKD. Germline trimming cut 0 bases from V and 3 bases from J; bases unmatched to any gene: 2. CDR3 length equals 14 residues. The chain's CDR3 is CAISESTGIYEQYF. Written as DNA, the CDR3 is TGTGCCATCAGTGAGTCGACAGGGATCTACGAGCAGTACTTC.

The chain uses TRBV30 and TRBJ1-1; TRBD1 matches 10 bases. The CDR3 runs 14 residues. The germline V gene encodes CDR1 GTSNPN and CDR2 SVGIG (reference sequence). V shed 3 bases and J 4 bases; nucleotides not matched to a gene: 5. The CDR3 DNA reads as TGTGCCTGGAGGGGGACAGGGGACTCCACTGAAGCTTTCTTT. Its translation: CAWRGTGDSTEAFF.

This clonotype appeared many times. The rearrangement uses TRBV11-2 and TRBJ2-3, with a tentative D call TRBD1 (6 bases). The CDR3 runs to 16 residues. The ends were cut back, 2 bases at V and 0 bases at J, with 12 bases in the middle. CDR1 SGHAT and CDR2 FQNNGV come from the germline V gene. CDR3 amino acids: CASSLYWTVSTDTQYF. The CDR3, as DNA: TGTGCCAGCAGCTTATATTGGACAGTTAGCACAGATACGCAGTATTTT.

The sample holds many counts of this clonotype. The chain has TRBV7-2 and TRBJ2-5, with 12 bases that match TRBD2. CDR3 size: 17 residues. J gave up 2 bases and V 5 bases, and 9 bases lay outside the gene matches. CDR1 SGHTA and CDR2 FQGNSA come from the germline V gene. CDR3: CASSQGLAGSLQETQYF. DNA of the CDR3: TGTGCCAGCAGCCAGGGACTAGCGGGTTCCCTACAAGAGACCCAGTACTTC.

V and J are TRBV29-1 and TRBJ2-7; TRBD1 or TRBD2 may be the D gene (6 bases each). The CDR3 extends over 13 amino acids. Germline V gene sequence: CDR1 SQVTM, CDR2 ANQGSEA. V dropped 7 bases and J dropped 1 base, with 14 bases sitting between them. The CDR3 nucleotides are TGCAGCGCGGGGGCGGGGCGGTCCTACGAGCAGTACTTC. Amino acid sequence: CSAGAGRSYEQYF.

This clonotype appeared a few times. The chain has TRBV29-1 and TRBJ2-1, with TRBD2 matching over 7 bases. This CDR3 is built from 15 residues. Looked up from germline, CDR1 is SQVTM and CDR2 is ANQGSEA. Trimming removed 2 bases from V and 4 bases from J; junction bases left unmatched: 8. CDR3: CSVERTRLGYNEQFF. CDR3 nucleotides: TGCAGCGTTGAACGGACTAGGCTCGGTTACAATGAGCAGTTCTTC.

This clonotype was found many times. The chain couples TRBV3-1 to TRBJ2-1; D is possibly TRBD2 (5 bases). V was pared by 4 bases and J by 4 bases, with 11 bases between. Germline V gene sequence: CDR1 LGHDT, CDR2 YNNKEL (reference sequence). The CDR3 contains 14 residues. The CDR3 nucleotides read TGTGCCAGCAGCCCGGCGCGGACTTACAATGAGCAGTTCTTC. Translation gives CASSPARTYNEQFF.

Concerning this clonotype itself: Possible read error: a much larger clone is one base away. J is TRBJ1-1 and V is TRBV30; D remains ambiguous. V lost 5 bases to trimming and J lost 0 bases, with 7 bases between them. The CDR3 has 12 residues. The germline CDR1 and CDR2 sequences are GTSNPN and SVGIG (reference sequence). The CDR3 reads CAWGDLNTEAFF. CDR3 DNA: TGTGCCTGGGGGGATTTGAACACTGAAGCTTTCTTT.

V usage is TRBV12-3 or TRBV12-4 and J usage is TRBJ1-3; D may be TRBD1 (5 bases). V lost 6 bases, J lost 3 bases, and 15 bases lay in between. There are 15 residues in the CDR3. The CDR3 loop reads CASRRPGTDGNTIYF. The DNA of the CDR3 is TGTGCCAGCAGGAGACCCGGGACGGATGGAAACACCATATATTTT.